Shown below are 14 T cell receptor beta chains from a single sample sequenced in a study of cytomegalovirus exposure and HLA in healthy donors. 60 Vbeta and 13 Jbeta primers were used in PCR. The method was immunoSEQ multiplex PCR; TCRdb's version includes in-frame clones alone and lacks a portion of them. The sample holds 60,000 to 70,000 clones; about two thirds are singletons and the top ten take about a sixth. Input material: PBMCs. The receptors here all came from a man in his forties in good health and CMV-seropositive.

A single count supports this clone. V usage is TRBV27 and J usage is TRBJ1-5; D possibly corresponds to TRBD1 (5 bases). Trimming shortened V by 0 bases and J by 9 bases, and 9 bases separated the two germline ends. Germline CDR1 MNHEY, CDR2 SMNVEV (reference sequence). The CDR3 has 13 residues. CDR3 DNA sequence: TGTGCCAGCAGTTTATCACAGGTCGGGCCCCAGCATTTT. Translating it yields CASSLSQVGPQHF.

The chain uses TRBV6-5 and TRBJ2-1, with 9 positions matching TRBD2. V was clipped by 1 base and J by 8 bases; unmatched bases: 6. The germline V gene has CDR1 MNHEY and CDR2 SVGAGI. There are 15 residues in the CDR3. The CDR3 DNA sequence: TGTGCCAGCAGTTACTTGAATAGCGGGAGCGATGAGCAGTTCTTC. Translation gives CASSYLNSGSDEQFF.

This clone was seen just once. This CDR3 reads CASSQEVAGSEAFF. The CDR3 DNA sequence: TGCGCCAGCAGCCAAGAAGTGGCGGGGTCTGAAGCTTTCTTT. The V gene is TRBV4-1, the J gene TRBJ1-1; D is undetermined. CDR3 length: 14 amino acids. The germline V gene has CDR1 MGHRA and CDR2 YSYEKL. V dropped 0 bases and J dropped 6 bases, with 11 bases sitting between them.

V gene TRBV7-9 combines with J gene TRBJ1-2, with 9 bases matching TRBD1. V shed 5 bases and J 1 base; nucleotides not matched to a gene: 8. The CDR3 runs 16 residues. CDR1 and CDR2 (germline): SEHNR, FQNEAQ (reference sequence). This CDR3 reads CASSQNPGQGNYGYTF. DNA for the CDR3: TGTGCCAGCAGCCAGAACCCGGGACAGGGTAACTATGGCTACACCTTC.

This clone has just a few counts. This CDR3 is CASNLAGQETQYF. DNA for the CDR3: TGTGCCAGCAACCTAGCGGGACAAGAGACCCAGTACTTC. The rearrangement uses TRBV6-6 and TRBJ2-5; 9 positions agree with TRBD2. CDR1 MNHNY and CDR2 SVGAGI come from the germline V gene (reference sequence). The CDR3 covers 13 residues. V was clipped by 7 bases and J by 2 bases; unmatched bases: 2.

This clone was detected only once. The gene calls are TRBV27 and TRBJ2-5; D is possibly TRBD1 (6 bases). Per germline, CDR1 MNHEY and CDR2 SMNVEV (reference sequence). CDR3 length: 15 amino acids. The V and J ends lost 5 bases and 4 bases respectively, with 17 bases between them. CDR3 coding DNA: TGTGCCAGCAGTGGGGCCAGGGGTTATTTAGAGACCCAGTACTTC. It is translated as CASSGARGYLETQYF.

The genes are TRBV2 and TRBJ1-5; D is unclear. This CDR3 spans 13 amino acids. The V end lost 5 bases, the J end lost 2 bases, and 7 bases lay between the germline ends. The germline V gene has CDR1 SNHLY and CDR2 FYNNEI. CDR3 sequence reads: CASSPHRNQPQHF. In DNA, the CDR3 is TGTGCCAGCAGTCCACACCGCAATCAGCCCCAGCATTTT.

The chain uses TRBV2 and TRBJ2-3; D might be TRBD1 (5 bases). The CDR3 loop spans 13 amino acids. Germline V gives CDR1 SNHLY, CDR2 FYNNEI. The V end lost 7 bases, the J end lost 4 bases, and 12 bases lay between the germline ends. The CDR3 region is CASKAQGADTQYF. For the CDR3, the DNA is TGTGCCAGCAAAGCCCAGGGTGCAGATACGCAGTATTTT. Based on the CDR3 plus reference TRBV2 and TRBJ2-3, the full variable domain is EPEVTQTPSHQVTQMGQEVILRCVPISNHLYFYWYRQILGQKVEFLVSFYNNEISEKSEIFDDQFSVERPDGSNFTLKIRSTKLEDSAMYFCASKAQGADTQYFGPGTRLTVL.

This CDR3 is CASSLQGAPNEKLFF. The CDR3 DNA follows: TGTGCCAGCAGCCTGCAGGGGGCGCCTAATGAAAAACTGTTTTTT. This rearrangement joins TRBV9 to TRBJ1-4; 8 nucleotides match TRBD1. The CDR3 contains 15 residues. Germline CDR1 and CDR2: SGDLS and YYNGEE. Germline trimming cut 4 bases from V and 3 bases from J; bases unmatched to any gene: 5.

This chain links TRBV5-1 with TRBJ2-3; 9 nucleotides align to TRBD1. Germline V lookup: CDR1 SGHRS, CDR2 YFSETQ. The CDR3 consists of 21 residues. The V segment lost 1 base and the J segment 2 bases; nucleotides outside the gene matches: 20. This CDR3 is CASSLSIRTGDIFRHTDTQYF. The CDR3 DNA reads TGCGCCAGCAGCTTGAGTATCCGGACAGGGGATATTTTTCGCCACACAGATACGCAGTATTTT.

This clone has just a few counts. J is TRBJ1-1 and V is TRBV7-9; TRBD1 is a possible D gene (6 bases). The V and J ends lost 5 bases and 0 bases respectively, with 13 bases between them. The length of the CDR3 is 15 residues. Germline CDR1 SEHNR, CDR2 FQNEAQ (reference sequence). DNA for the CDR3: TGTGCCAGCAGCCCACCGACAGGAATGAACACTGAAGCTTTCTTT. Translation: CASSPPTGMNTEAFF.

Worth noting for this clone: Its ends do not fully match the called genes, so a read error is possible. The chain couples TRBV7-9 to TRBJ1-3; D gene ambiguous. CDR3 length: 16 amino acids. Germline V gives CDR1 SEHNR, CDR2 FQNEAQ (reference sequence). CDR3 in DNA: TGTTCCAGCAGCTCCCCCGATAGGAGCTCTGGAAACACCATATATTTT. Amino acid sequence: CSSSSPDRSSGNTIYF.

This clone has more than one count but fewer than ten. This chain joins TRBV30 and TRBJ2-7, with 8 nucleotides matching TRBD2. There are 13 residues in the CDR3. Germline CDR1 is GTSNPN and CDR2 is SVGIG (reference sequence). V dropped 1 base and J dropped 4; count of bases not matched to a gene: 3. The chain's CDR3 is CAWSAGGGYEQYF. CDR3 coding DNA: TGTGCCTGGAGTGCTGGCGGGGGGTACGAGCAGTACTTC.

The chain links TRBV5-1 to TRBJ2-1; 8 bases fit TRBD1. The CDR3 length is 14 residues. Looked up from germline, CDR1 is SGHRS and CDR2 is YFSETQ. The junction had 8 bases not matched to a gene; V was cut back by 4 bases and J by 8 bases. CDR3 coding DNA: TGCGCCAGCAGCCCTGTATCAGGGGGCGATGAGCAGTTCTTC. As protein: CASSPVSGGDEQFF.